This is a list of T cell receptor beta chains from one sample in a study of blood T cell repertoires in COVID-19. Clones were read by immunoSEQ multiplex PCR, and TCRdb kept only the in-frame ones, dropping some. This table holds around 50,000 clones, 83% found once. Sequencing was done on a sample of peripheral blood. Receptor source: a human donor in a cohort sampled during active COVID-19. Each CDR3 is given with its conserved first and last residue. A D gene is named only where the DNA matches it firmly. The size entry is marked missing in some rows and otherwise reads once, few, many or a size class.

J gene,clone size,D gene,V gene,CDR3 DNA,CDR3 protein
TRBJ2-7,NA,NA,TRBV28,TGTGCCAGCAGTTTTGTTCGGGGAAATGAGCAGTACTTC,CASSFVRGNEQYF
TRBJ1-1,NA,TRBD1,TRBV5-1,TGCGCCAGCAGCTTGGCTCAGGGGGCTCAGACTGAAGCTTTCTTT,CASSLAQGAQTEAFF
TRBJ2-5,NA,TRBD1,TRBV6-5,TGTGCCAGCAAACTAGACAGGGTAAAAGAGACCCAGTACTTC,CASKLDRVKETQYF
TRBJ1-2,once,TRBD1,TRBV5-6,TGTGCCAGCAGCTTTTGGACAGGTTCTAACTATGGCTACACCTTC,CASSFWTGSNYGYTF
TRBJ1-2,NA,NA,TRBV15,TGTGCCACCAGCAGACCCCCCCCCAGGTTGGCTGGCTACACCTTC,CATSRPPPRLAGYTF
TRBJ1-4,NA,TRBD1,TRBV6-1,TGTGCCAGCAGTGACAGGGGGGTAAAACTGTTTTTT,CASSDRGVKLFF
TRBJ1-1,NA,NA,TRBV20-1,TGCAGTGCTAGACCCGGGGTTGAAGCTTTCTTT,CSARPGVEAFF
TRBJ1-5,NA,NA,TRBV18,TGTGCCAGCTCACCCGCGACAGGCAATAGCAATCAGCCCCAGCATTTT,CASSPATGNSNQPQHF
TRBJ1-1,NA,NA,TRBV30,TGTGCCTGGAGTCGCCTCAGGGTGAACACTGAAGCTTTCTTT,CAWSRLRVNTEAFF
TRBJ1-1,NA,NA,TRBV2,TGTGCCAGCACCAACCCGGGATCCCCGGGTGGCACTGAAGCTTTCTTT,CASTNPGSPGGTEAFF
TRBJ2-3,once,TRBD2,TRBV5-6,TGTGCCAGCAGCTTCGGTGGGACTAGCGGGGGTGATACGCAGTATTTT,CASSFGGTSGGDTQYF
TRBJ2-3,NA,TRBD1,TRBV6-5,TGTGCCAGCAGGCCAACAGGGGCCTCCACAGATACGCAGTATTTT,CASRPTGASTDTQYF
TRBJ2-1,NA,NA,TRBV12-3/TRBV12-4,TGTGCCAGCATGGGGGCGGCAGGACAGTTCTTC,CASMGAAGQFF
TRBJ1-6,NA,NA,TRBV5-1,TGCGCCAGCAGCTTGGAGGGGAACTCACCCCTCCACTTT,CASSLEGNSPLHF
TRBJ2-7,NA,TRBD1,TRBV2,TGTGCCAGCAGTGGCCAAGGGGGCTCCGAGCAGTACTTC,CASSGQGGSEQYF
TRBJ1-1,NA,NA,TRBV5-1,TGCGCCAGCAGCTTGCGTCTGGGGGGAAATGGGAACACTGAAGCTTTCTTT,CASSLRLGGNGNTEAFF
TRBJ2-2,NA,NA,TRBV6-2/TRBV6-3,TGTGCCAGCAGTTACTCGCGACTTTTGAGCACCGGGGAGCTGTTTTTT,CASSYSRLLSTGELFF
TRBJ1-2,NA,NA,TRBV7-3,TGTGCCAGCAGCCCGGGACTTCCCGGAGACTATGGCTACACCTTC,CASSPGLPGDYGYTF
TRBJ1-1,NA,NA,TRBV10-2,TGCGCCAGCCTAGGGGGATTTAACACTGAAGCTTTCTTT,CASLGGFNTEAFF
TRBJ1-1,NA,TRBD1,TRBV7-9,TGTGCCAGCAGCATAACAGGGGCAGGCACTGAAGCTTTCTTT,CASSITGAGTEAFF
TRBJ2-2,few,NA,TRBV4-1,TGCGCCAGCAGCCAAGATAGGGGCTCCACCGGGGAGCTGTTTTTT,CASSQDRGSTGELFF
TRBJ1-5,once,NA,TRBV15,TGTGCCACCAGCAGAGGTCCGGCGGAGGCTCAGCCCCAGCATTTT,CATSRGPAEAQPQHF
TRBJ1-3,once,NA,TRBV7-8,TGTGCCAGCAGCTTAGCGAGGGGGTCTGGAAACACCATATATTTT,CASSLARGSGNTIYF
TRBJ2-7,NA,TRBD1,TRBV6-6,TGTGCCAGCAGCGACAGGGGCGGGTACGAGCAGTACTTC,CASSDRGGYEQYF
TRBJ2-2,NA,NA,TRBV4-2,TGTGCCAGCACCGAAGAAAGACAGGCCGGGGAGCTGTTTTTT,CASTEERQAGELFF
TRBJ1-1,NA,NA,TRBV6-5,TGTGCCAGCAGTTCCCCCAGGGGTACGAACACTGAAGCTTTCTTT,CASSSPRGTNTEAFF
TRBJ1-1,NA,TRBD1,TRBV6-5,TGTGCCAGCAGTTCCACAGGGGAAACTGAAGCTTTCTTT,CASSSTGETEAFF
TRBJ2-5,NA,NA,TRBV21-1,TGTGCCAGCAGCAACCCCCAGTCTAGTCTTGAGTCGGAGACCCAGTACTTC,CASSNPQSSLESETQYF
TRBJ1-1,NA,TRBD1,TRBV7-2,TGTGCCAGCAGAACGGGACAGGACCTCTACACTGAAGCTTTCTTT,CASRTGQDLYTEAFF
TRBJ1-6,few,TRBD1,TRBV5-1,TGCGCCAGCAGCTTCAGACAGGGGTGGAATTCACCCCTCCACTTT,CASSFRQGWNSPLHF
TRBJ2-1,NA,TRBD2,TRBV19,TGTGCCAGTAGCAGAGGACTAGCGGAGTACAATGAGCAGTTCTTC,CASSRGLAEYNEQFF
TRBJ2-6,NA,NA,TRBV4-3,TGCGCCAGCAGCCAGGGGGCTTCCGGATCTGGGGCCAACGTCCTGACTTTC,CASSQGASGSGANVLTF
TRBJ2-3,once,NA,TRBV30,TGTGCCTGGAGTGGGCTCGGGGGTGTCGCAGATACGCAGTATTTT,CAWSGLGGVADTQYF
TRBJ1-2,few,NA,TRBV5-4,TGTGCCAGCAGCGCCGACACGCATCATGGCTACACCTTC,CASSADTHHGYTF
TRBJ1-6,NA,TRBD1,TRBV5-1,TGCGCCAGCAGCCGATCCGACAGGGGGCTCGGATCACCCCTCCACTTT,CASSRSDRGLGSPLHF
TRBJ2-1,NA,NA,TRBV4-2,TGTGCCAGCAGCCCCTCTGGTAGCTCCTACAATGAGCAGTTCTTC,CASSPSGSSYNEQFF
TRBJ1-6,NA,TRBD1,TRBV7-3,TGTGCCAGCAGCGAAACAGGGGGCACAGTTAATTCACCCCTCCACTTT,CASSETGGTVNSPLHF
TRBJ2-4,NA,TRBD1,TRBV10-2,TGCGCCAGCTCGGGACAGGGCAAAAACATTCAGTACTTC,CASSGQGKNIQYF
TRBJ2-1,NA,TRBD2,TRBV7-2,TGTGCCAGCAGCTCCGGACTAGCGGGGGGCAACAATGAGCAGTTCTTC,CASSSGLAGGNNEQFF
TRBJ1-4,NA,TRBD1,TRBV28,TGTGCCAGCAGTTTCAGGGGGCCAAATGAAAAACTGTTTTTT,CASSFRGPNEKLFF
TRBJ1-6,NA,NA,TRBV3-1/TRBV3-2,TGTGCCAGCAGCCTTTTTTCGACAGGCTATAATTCACCCCTCCACTTT,CASSLFSTGYNSPLHF
TRBJ2-3,NA,TRBD1,TRBV5-1,TGCGCCAGCAGCTTGAGGCAGGGGGCTGATACGCAGTATTTT,CASSLRQGADTQYF
TRBJ2-1,NA,NA,TRBV7-3,TGTGCCAGCAGCTTAACGGTGGCCAATGAGCAGTTCTTC,CASSLTVANEQFF
TRBJ2-7,NA,NA,TRBV5-4,TGTGCCAGCAGCTTGGCGACAGGATCCTCCTACGAGCAGTACTTC,CASSLATGSSYEQYF
TRBJ2-2,NA,NA,TRBV2,TGTGCCAGCAGTGAAGGCAGGGTTAATCCCGGGGAGCTGTTTTTT,CASSEGRVNPGELFF
TRBJ2-7,NA,TRBD2,TRBV19,TGTGCCAGTAGTTCGACTAGCGGGGGGTTTCCCTACGAGCAGTACTTC,CASSSTSGGFPYEQYF
TRBJ1-3,NA,NA,TRBV6-5,TGTGCCAGCAGGACGGGTTTCTCTGGAAACACCATATATTTT,CASRTGFSGNTIYF
TRBJ1-5,once,NA,TRBV19,TGTGCCAGTAGTTACAAGACAGGTGGTGGCAATCAGCCCCAGCATTTT,CASSYKTGGGNQPQHF
TRBJ1-1,NA,NA,TRBV30,TGTGCCTGGAGTGTCCAGGGGTACACTGAAGCTTTCTTT,CAWSVQGYTEAFF